The clone carrying this T cell receptor (beta chain) has just a few counts. What it recognizes is unknown. The V gene's germline CDR1 is MNHEY and CDR2 SVGEGT. This CDR3 comprises 12 residues. V was cut by 6 bases and J by 9 bases, with 14 bases left in between. The library attached unique molecular identifiers to individual cDNA molecules. Original methodology: From 23,224 to 690,600 TCRs were found per sample, with a median of about 96,000. TCRdb redid the calling of the RACE reads with MiXCR, one entry per CDR3 protein. The V and J calls shown here were made by TCRdb, not taken from the authors' results. The table shows more than 250,000 distinct CDR3 sequences, with about 7.7% occurring only once. Time point specified: pre-sensitization, week 0. The treatment was: therapeutic diphenylcyclopropenone sensitization with weekly scalp DPC. The source of the sample is a study of human T cells and chemical hapten exposure. Overall study: Donors were sensitized with 2% DPC on the upper inner arm.

Study-level points and caveats: No shift was seen in TCRs above 1 in 1000 frequency with DPC sensitization.

This specimen was whole blood, taken in connection with sensitization to the hapten diphenylcyclopropenone (DPC). This sequence joins TRBV6-2 or TRBV6-3 and TRBJ1-2, with TRBD1 as a possible D gene (5 bases). This clonotype was sampled from a man younger than 35 with alopecia areata. Some clones in this sample may be carry-over from other donors' samples. The CDR3 DNA is TGTGCCAGCAGGCCGGGGCTGATGAGCTACACCTTC. Residues: CASRPGLMSYTF.